This TCR beta chain was observed in a study of T-cell memory formation after mild COVID-19. This clonotype was seen a handful of times. Antigen unknown. Each CDR3 protein is one row after TCRdb ran MiXCR on the 5' RACE reads. Of around 340,000 distinct CDR3 sequences in the sample, 10% to 15% are singletons; the top ten hold about 22%. The CDR3 loop spans 17 amino acids. The trim removed 5 bases at V and 9 bases at J, leaving 20 bases unmatched. From germline, CDR1 is SGHTS and CDR2 YDEGEE. Study-wide results and caveats: Among clones contracting day 15 to 85, CD4/CD8 was balanced, whereas later expanders leaned CD4+. Some SARS-CoV-2-responding clones were already detected in memory before infection.

Sequenced input: PBMCs or a T cell subset sorted from them (not recorded which). The source is a young man who had mild COVID-19 (a few samples of this study predate the infection). Cell type and time point are not known. The V and J genes are TRBV5-8 and TRBJ2-1, with 7 bases that match TRBD1. The DNA for the CDR3 is TGTGCCAGCAGTGCCAACCGGGGACACAGGGGAATGACTGAGCAGTTCTTC. Protein product: CASSANRGHRGMTEQFF.